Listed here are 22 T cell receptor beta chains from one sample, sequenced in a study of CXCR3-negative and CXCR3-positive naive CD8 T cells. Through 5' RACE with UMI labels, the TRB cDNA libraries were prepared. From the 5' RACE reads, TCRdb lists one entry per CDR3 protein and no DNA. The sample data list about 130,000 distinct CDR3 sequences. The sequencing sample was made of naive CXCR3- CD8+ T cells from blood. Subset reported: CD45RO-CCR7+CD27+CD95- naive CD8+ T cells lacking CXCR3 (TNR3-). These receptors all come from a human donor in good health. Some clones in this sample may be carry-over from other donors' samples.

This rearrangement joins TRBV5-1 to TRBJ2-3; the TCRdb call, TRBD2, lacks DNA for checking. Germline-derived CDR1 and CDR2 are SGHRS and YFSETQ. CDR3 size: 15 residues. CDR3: CASSLTLAVTDTQYF.

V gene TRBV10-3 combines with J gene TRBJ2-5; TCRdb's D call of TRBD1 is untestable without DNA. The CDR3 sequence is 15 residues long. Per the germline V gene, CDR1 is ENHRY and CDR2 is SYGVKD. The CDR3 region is CAISDWDRESETQYF.

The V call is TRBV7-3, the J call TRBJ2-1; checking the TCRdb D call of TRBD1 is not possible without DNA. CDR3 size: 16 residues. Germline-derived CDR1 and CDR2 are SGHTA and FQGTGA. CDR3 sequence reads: CASSLSGTMVGNEQFF. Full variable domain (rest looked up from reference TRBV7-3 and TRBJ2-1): GAGVSQTPSNKVTEKGKYVELRCDPISGHTALYWYRQSLGQGPEFLIYFQGTGAADDSGLPNDRFFAVRPEGSVSTLKIQRTERGDSAVYLCASSLSGTMVGNEQFFGPGTRLTVL.

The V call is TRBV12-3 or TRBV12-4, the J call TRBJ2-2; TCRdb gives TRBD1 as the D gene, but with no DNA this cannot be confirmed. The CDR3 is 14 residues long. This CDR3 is CASTMSQGAGELFF.

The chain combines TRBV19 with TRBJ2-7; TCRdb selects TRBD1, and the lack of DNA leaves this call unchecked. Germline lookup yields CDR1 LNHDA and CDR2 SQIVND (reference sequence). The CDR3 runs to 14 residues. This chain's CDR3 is CASSMGTVSYEQYF.

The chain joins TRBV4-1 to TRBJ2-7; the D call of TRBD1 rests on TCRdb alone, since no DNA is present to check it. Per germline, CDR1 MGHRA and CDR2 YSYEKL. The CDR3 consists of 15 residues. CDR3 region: CASSQGPQGAYEQYF.

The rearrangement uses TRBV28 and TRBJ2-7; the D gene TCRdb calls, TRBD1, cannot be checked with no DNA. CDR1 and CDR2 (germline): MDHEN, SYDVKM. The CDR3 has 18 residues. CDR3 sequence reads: CASSPVRLKQGGHYEQYF.

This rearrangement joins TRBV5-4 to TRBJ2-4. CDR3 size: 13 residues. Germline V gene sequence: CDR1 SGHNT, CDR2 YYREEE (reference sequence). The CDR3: CASSDSTGNIQYF.

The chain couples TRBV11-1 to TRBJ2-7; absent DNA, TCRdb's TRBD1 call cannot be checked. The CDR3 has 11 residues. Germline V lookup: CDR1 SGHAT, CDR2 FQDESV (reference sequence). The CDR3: CASGDPYEQYF.

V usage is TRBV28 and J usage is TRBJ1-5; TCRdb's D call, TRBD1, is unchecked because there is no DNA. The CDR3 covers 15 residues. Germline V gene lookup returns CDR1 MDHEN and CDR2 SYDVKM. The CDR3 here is CASSKHGGGNQPQHF.

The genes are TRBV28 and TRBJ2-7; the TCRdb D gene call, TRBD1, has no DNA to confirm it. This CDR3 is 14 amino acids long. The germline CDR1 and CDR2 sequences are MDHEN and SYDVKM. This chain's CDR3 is CASSLWGEGYEQYF.

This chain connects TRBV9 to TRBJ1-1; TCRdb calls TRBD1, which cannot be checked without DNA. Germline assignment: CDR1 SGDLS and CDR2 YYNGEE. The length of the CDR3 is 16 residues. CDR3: CASSAAPDGLNTEASF.

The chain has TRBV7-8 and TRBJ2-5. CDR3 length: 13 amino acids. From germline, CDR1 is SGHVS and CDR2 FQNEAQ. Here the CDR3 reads CAIQTDYQETQYF.

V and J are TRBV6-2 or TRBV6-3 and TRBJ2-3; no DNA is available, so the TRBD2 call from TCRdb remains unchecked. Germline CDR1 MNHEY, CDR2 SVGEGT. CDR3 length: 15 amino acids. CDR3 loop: CASSLLAAGTDTQYF.

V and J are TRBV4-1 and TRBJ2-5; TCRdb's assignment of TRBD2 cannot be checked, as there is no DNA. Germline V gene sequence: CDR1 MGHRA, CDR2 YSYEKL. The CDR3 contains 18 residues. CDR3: CASSLLGSGGAEQETQYF.

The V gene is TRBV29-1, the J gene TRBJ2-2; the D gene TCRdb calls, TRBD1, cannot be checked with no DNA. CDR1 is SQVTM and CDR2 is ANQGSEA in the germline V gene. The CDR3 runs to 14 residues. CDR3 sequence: CSVENRWGTGELFF.

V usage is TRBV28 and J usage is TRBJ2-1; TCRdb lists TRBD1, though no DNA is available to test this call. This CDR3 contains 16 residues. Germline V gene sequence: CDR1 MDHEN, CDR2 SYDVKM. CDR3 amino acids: CASSLDLGGAYNEQFF.

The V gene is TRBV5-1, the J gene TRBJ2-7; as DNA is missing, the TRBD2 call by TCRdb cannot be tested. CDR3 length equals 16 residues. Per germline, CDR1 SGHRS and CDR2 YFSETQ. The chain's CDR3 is CASSLALYGRDYEQYF.

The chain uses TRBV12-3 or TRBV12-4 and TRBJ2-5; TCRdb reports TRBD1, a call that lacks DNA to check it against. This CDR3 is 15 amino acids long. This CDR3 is CASSLTGGGQETQYF.

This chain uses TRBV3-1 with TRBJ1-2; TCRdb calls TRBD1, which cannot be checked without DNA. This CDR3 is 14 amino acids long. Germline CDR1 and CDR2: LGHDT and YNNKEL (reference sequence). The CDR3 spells CASSQDGGHYGYTF.

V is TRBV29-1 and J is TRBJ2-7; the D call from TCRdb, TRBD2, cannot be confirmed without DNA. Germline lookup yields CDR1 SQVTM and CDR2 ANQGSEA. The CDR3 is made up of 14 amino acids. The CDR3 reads CSVAERVASYEQYF.

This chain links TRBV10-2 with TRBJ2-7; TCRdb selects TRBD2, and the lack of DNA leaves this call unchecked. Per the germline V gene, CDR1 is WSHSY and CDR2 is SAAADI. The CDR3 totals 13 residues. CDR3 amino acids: CARSDGRAYEQYF.